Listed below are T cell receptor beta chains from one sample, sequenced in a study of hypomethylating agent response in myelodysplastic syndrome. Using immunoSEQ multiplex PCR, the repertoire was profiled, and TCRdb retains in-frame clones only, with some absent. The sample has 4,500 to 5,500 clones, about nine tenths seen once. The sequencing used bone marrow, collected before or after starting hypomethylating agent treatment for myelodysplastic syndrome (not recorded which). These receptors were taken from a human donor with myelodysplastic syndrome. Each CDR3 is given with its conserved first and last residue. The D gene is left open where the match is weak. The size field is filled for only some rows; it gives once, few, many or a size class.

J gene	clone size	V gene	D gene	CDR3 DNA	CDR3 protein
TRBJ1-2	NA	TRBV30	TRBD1	TGTGCCTGGAGTCGCCCGGGACAGGCTTATGGCTACACCTTC	CAWSRPGQAYGYTF
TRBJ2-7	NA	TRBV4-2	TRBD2	TGTGCCAGCAGCCAACCCACAGCGGGAGGTCCGGGAGAGCAGTACTTC	CASSQPTAGGPGEQYF
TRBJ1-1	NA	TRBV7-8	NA	TGTGCCAGCAGCTTACTTTCTTGGGCGGGGGAGGGCACTGAAGCTTTCTTT	CASSLLSWAGEGTEAFF
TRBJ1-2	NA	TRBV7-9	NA	TGTGCCAGCAGCTTCTCCAGGGAGGATGGCTACACCTTC	CASSFSREDGYTF
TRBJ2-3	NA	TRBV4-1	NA	TGCGCCAGCAGCCAACCTGGTGCCATGAGGGCTCGGGGAGATACGCAGTATTTT	CASSQPGAMRARGDTQYF
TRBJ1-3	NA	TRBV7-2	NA	TGTGCCAGCAGCTTAGGGTCTGCAACTCGAAACACCATATATTTT	CASSLGSATRNTIYF
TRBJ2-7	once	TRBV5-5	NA	TGTGCCAGCAGCTTGGAAGGGACGGCCCGCTCCTACGAGCAGTACTTC	CASSLEGTARSYEQYF
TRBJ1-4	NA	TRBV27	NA	TGTGCCAGCAGCCGTAAAGTCCCTCTTGCAACTAATGAAAAACTGTTTTTT	CASSRKVPLATNEKLFF
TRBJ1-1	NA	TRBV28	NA	TGTGCCAGCACCCTTCTGGGTCGGATGAACACTGAAGCTTTCTTT	CASTLLGRMNTEAFF
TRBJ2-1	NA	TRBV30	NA	TGTGCCTGGAGTGTACTAAGGGCTAGCTCCTACAATGAGCAGTTCTTC	CAWSVLRASSYNEQFF
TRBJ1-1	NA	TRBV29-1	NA	TGCAGCGTTGAAGATTTGGGGGGCCTGAACACTGAAGCTTTCTTT	CSVEDLGGLNTEAFF
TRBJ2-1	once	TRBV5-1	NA	TGCGCCAGCAGCTTGGAAGGCGGGGAGCAGTTCTTC	CASSLEGGEQFF
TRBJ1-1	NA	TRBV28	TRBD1	TGTGCCAGTTACCAGGGGGCCCAGAACACTGAAGCTTTCTTT	CASYQGAQNTEAFF
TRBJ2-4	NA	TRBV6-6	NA	TGTGCCAGCAGTCCCCACGGAACGGGGAACATTCAGTACTTC	CASSPHGTGNIQYF
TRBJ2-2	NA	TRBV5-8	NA	TGTGCCAGCAGCTCTCAGGGTACGAACACCGGGGAGCTGTTTTTT	CASSSQGTNTGELFF
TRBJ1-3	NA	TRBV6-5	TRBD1	TGTGCCAGCAGTCGGACAGGGAGAGATGGAAACACCATATATTTT	CASSRTGRDGNTIYF
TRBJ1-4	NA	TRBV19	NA	TGTGCCAGTAGTGACCCCGGGGTTAATGAAAAACTGTTTTTT	CASSDPGVNEKLFF
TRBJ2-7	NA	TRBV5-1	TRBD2	TGCGCCAGCAGCTTGGGGGGGAGGGAATCCTACGAGCAGTACTTC	CASSLGGRESYEQYF
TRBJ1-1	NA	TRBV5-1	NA	TGCGCCAGTTCCCGGGAGGGGCCCACTGAAGCTTTCTTT	CASSREGPTEAFF